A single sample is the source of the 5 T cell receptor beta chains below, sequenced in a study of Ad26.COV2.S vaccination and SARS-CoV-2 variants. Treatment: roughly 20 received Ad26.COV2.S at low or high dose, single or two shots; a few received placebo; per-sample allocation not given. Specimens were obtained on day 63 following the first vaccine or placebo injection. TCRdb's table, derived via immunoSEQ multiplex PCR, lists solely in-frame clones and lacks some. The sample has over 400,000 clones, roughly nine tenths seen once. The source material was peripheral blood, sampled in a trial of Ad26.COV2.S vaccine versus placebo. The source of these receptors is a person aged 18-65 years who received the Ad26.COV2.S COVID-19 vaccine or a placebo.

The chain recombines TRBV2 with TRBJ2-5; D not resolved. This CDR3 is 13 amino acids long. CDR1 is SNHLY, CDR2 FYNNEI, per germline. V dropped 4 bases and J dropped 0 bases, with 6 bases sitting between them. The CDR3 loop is CASSVTYQETQYF. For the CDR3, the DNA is TGTGCCAGCAGTGTTACGTACCAAGAGACCCAGTACTTC.

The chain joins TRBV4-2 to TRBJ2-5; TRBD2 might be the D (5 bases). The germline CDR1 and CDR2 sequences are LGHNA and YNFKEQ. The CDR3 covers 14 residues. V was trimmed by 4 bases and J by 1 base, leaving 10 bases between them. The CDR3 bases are TGTGCCAGCAGCCCCCCGGGGTTCCAAGAGACCCAGTACTTC. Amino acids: CASSPPGFQETQYF.

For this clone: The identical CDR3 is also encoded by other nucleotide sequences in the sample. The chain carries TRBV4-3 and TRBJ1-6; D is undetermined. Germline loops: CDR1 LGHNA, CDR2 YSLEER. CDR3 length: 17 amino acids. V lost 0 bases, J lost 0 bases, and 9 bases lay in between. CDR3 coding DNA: TGCGCCAGCAGCCAAGACCCCCAGAGCTCCTATAATTCACCCCTCCACTTT. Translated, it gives CASSQDPQSSYNSPLHF.

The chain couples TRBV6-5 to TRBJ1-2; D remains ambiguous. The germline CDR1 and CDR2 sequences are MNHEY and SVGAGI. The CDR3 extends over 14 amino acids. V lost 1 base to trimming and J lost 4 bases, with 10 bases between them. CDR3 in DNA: TGTGCCAGCAGTTACTTAGCCGGCATCTATGGCTACACCTTC. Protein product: CASSYLAGIYGYTF.

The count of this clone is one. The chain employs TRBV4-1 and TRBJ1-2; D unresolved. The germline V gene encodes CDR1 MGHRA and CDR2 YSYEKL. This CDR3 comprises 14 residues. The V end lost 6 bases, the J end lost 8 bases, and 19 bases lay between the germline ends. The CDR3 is CASRGEGVRRGYTF. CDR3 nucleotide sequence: TGCGCCAGCAGAGGAGAGGGCGTCCGTCGAGGCTACACCTTC.